The rows below give T cell receptor beta chains drawn from one sample of a study of CD8+ T cells in alopecia areata. Some clones are missing from TCRdb's copy, which holds only in-frame ones; the method was immunoSEQ multiplex PCR. The data show over 120,000 clones, about three fifths seen once. Here the sequenced sample was CD4+ T cells sorted from blood, taken at week 0. All receptors derive from a human donor with alopecia areata. Both conserved end residues are part of each CDR3. Each record gives: D gene, J gene, V gene, clone size, CDR3 DNA, CDR3 protein. The D gene is left open where the match is weak. A clone size is listed for some rows: how often the clone was seen (once, few, many), or a class if it is expanded.

>.|TRBJ2-5|TRBV29-1|few
TGCAGCGTTGAAGATAAGGCAGGGGAAGAGACCCAGTACTTC
CSVEDKAGEETQYF
>TRBD1|TRBJ2-5|TRBV30|.
TGTGCCTGGAGCTCAGGGGACAGGCTTTATGGAGAGACCCAGTACTTC
CAWSSGDRLYGETQYF
>TRBD1|TRBJ1-2|TRBV30|.
TGTGCCTGGAGTGGAATGACAGGGGGCGCAGGCTATGGCTACACCTTC
CAWSGMTGGAGYGYTF
>TRBD1|TRBJ2-7|TRBV15|.
TGTGCCACCAGCAGATCCCCGGGACAGGGGGCAGACGAGCAGTACTTC
CATSRSPGQGADEQYF
>.|TRBJ2-3|TRBV4-2|.
TGTGCCAGCAGCCAACCAGGGAAATCAGATACGCAGTATTTT
CASSQPGKSDTQYF
>.|TRBJ2-2|TRBV30|.
TGTGCCTGGAGTGCGAGGACCGGGGAGCTGTTTTTT
CAWSARTGELFF
>TRBD1|TRBJ2-7|TRBV29-1|.
TGCAGCGTTCGGACAGGGGCCGAGCAGTACTTC
CSVRTGAEQYF
>TRBD1|TRBJ2-5|TRBV25-1|.
TGTGCCAGCACCGGGAACACAGGGGCAGGGCAGACCCAGTACTTC
CASTGNTGAGQTQYF
>.|TRBJ2-5|TRBV30|.
TGTGCCGTCGACAGGGGACTACAAGAGACCCAGTACTTC
CAVDRGLQETQYF
>.|TRBJ2-7|TRBV4-1|.
TGCGCCAGCAGCCAACCCGGCAGGAACAGTTACTACGAGCAGTACTTC
CASSQPGRNSYYEQYF
>.|TRBJ1-4|TRBV7-9|few
TGTGCCAGCAGCTTCGGAGAAGGAGGAAAACTGTTTTTT
CASSFGEGGKLFF
>.|TRBJ2-6|TRBV7-9|.
TGTGCCAGCAGCCGTATTTTAGCCAACGTCCTGACTTTC
CASSRILANVLTF
>.|TRBJ2-2|TRBV7-3|.
TGTGCCAGCAGCTTAAGGGAGCCAGGGTGGGGCACCGGGGAGCTGTTTTTT
CASSLREPGWGTGELFF
>.|TRBJ1-1|TRBV19|few
TGTGCCAGTAGTATAGGCAGTCGGAGAAGTGAAGCTTTCTTT
CASSIGSRRSEAFF
>.|TRBJ2-5|TRBV11-3|.
TGTGCCAGCAGCTCGATCGTAAAAGAGACCCAGTACTTC
CASSSIVKETQYF
>TRBD2|TRBJ2-1|TRBV6-5|.
TGTGCCAGCAGTGGACTAGCGGCGAACAATGAGCAGTTCTTC
CASSGLAANNEQFF
>.|TRBJ2-3|TRBV18|.
TGTGCCAGCTCTCCTACTCGGGCAGATACGCAGTATTTT
CASSPTRADTQYF
>.|TRBJ2-5|TRBV27|.
TGTGCCAGCAGTTCGTACCTCCCGGCGGGTTGGGAGACCCAGTACTTC
CASSSYLPAGWETQYF
>TRBD2|TRBJ2-3|TRBV7-2|few
TGTGCCAGCAGCTTGGGACTAGGCACAGATACGCAGTATTTT
CASSLGLGTDTQYF
>.|TRBJ1-2|TRBV4-3|.
TGCGCCAGCAGCCAAGATACGGAGGCCATCTATGGCTACACCTTC
CASSQDTEAIYGYTF
>.|TRBJ1-1|TRBV29-1|.
TGCAGCGTTGCTAACCGACTGAACACTGAAGCTTTCTTT
CSVANRLNTEAFF
>.|TRBJ2-2|TRBV10-3|few
TGTGCCATCAGTGATTGGGGACTCGCGAACACCGGGGAGCTGTTTTTT
CAISDWGLANTGELFF